The 21 T cell receptor beta chains reported below all come from one sample, sequenced in a study of vaccination effects on CD4 cells after COVID-19. No antigen has been identified for these receptors. Under the ViraFEST assay, PBMC were stimulated with viral peptide pools so that antigen-specific CD4+ T cells expanded. Sequencing was performed afterwards. Culturing for roughly 9 days preceded CD4+ T cell isolation. This person caught SARS-CoV-2 sometime from March to December 2020, and PCR testing confirmed the infection. The assay was immunoSEQ multiplex PCR, and TCRdb's table has in-frame clones only and misses some. The repertoire holds 40,000 or so clones, around 70% seen once, with over 25% in the top ten. The source was CD4+ T cells from PBMCs cultured with a peptide pool, collected before COVID-19 vaccination. Receptors were obtained from a human donor who had a prior SARS-CoV-2 infection.

The rearrangement uses TRBV20-1 and TRBJ2-7; D gene ambiguous. This CDR3 has 11 residues. CDR1 is DFQATT, CDR2 SNEGSKA, per germline (reference sequence). Trimming pared 3 bases from V and 4 bases from J, leaving 7 bases between. CDR3 nucleotides: TGCAGTGCTAGCGGCGGATACGAGCAGTACTTC. Amino acids: CSASGGYEQYF.

The V and J genes are TRBV6-5 and TRBJ1-3, with 7 bases aligning to TRBD1. There are 14 residues in the CDR3. The germline V gene encodes CDR1 MNHEY and CDR2 SVGAGI. The V and J ends lost 4 bases and 2 bases, in that order; junction bases with no gene match: 2. Here the CDR3 reads CASSSTGAGNTIYF. The CDR3 DNA reads as TGTGCCAGCAGTTCTACAGGGGCTGGAAACACCATATATTTT.

The genes are TRBV7-9 and TRBJ2-1; D gene unclear. CDR1 and CDR2 from the germline V gene are SEHNR and FQNEAQ (reference sequence). The CDR3 runs 12 residues. With 7 bases removed from V and 7 bases from J, the gap between germline ends came to 11 bases. Here the CDR3 DNA reads TGTGCCAGCACCCTGGGTGCGAATGAGCAGTTCTTC. Residues: CASTLGANEQFF. The variable domain in full, with the rest retrieved from reference TRBV7-9 and TRBJ2-1, is DTGVSQNPRHKITKRGQNVTFRCDPISEHNRLYWYRQTLGQGPEFLTYFQNEAQLEKSRLLSDRFSAERPKGSFSTLEIQRTEQGDSAMYLCASTLGANEQFFGPGTRLTVL.

By sample share, this clone is large (0.1 to 1%). This chain links TRBV6-5 with TRBJ1-2, with D maybe TRBD1 (5 bases). There are 14 residues in the CDR3. Between the trimmed V and J ends, which lost 8 bases and 4 bases, there was a span of 17 bases. Germline-derived CDR1 and CDR2 are MNHEY and SVGAGI. For the CDR3, the DNA is TGTGCCAGCGGGGCAGACTCCCCCCCCTATGGCTACACCTTC. It encodes CASGADSPPYGYTF.

This chain uses TRBV4-1 with TRBJ1-1; D remains unclear. The CDR3 spans 14 residues. V was cut by 4 bases and J by 0 bases, with 9 bases left in between. Germline assignment: CDR1 MGHRA and CDR2 YSYEKL. CDR3 coding DNA: TGCGCCAGCAGCCGTGGAGGGTTGAACACTGAAGCTTTCTTT. This sequence encodes CASSRGGLNTEAFF.

The V call is TRBV19, the J call TRBJ2-1; 11 bases align to TRBD2. V lost 10 bases, J lost 3 bases, and 5 bases stayed unmatched. CDR1 and CDR2 from the germline V gene are LNHDA and SQIVND (reference sequence). This CDR3 has 14 residues. The CDR3 loop reads CATRGLADYNEQFF. The CDR3 DNA is TGTGCCACCAGGGGACTAGCGGACTACAATGAGCAGTTCTTC.

J is TRBJ2-7 and V is TRBV4-1; 12 bases line up with TRBD2. CDR1 MGHRA and CDR2 YSYEKL come from the germline V gene. The CDR3 totals 17 residues. After removal of 2 bases from V and 4 bases from J, the junction contained 9 bases not matched to a gene. The CDR3 coding sequence is TGCGCCAGCAGCCAACGACCCGGGACTAGCGGGTTATACGAGCAGTACTTC. This codes for CASSQRPGTSGLYEQYF.

The chain is built from TRBV12-5 and TRBJ1-6, with D uncertain. With 7 bases removed from V and 10 bases from J, the gap between germline ends came to 11 bases. Germline loops: CDR1 LGHNT, CDR2 FRNRAP. CDR3 length: 12 residues. CDR3 loop: CASALGESPLHF. CDR3 nucleotides: TGTGCTAGTGCCCTCGGGGAGTCACCCCTCCACTTT. The entire variable domain, with the rest obtained from reference TRBV12-5 and TRBJ1-6, is as follows: DARVTQTPRHKVTEMGQEVTMRCQPILGHNTVFWYRQTMMQGLELLAYFRNRAPLDDSGMPKDRFSAEMPDATLATLKIQPSEPRDSAVYFCASALGESPLHFGNGTRLTVT.

Only a few counts were recorded for this clone. The V and J genes are TRBV28 and TRBJ1-4; no definite D call. This CDR3 contains 11 residues. Trimming shortened V by 3 bases and J by 12 bases, and 8 bases separated the two germline ends. The germline gives CDR1 MDHEN, CDR2 SYDVKM. The CDR3: CASSLRDQLFF. The CDR3 DNA is TGTGCCAGCAGTTTGCGGGATCAACTGTTTTTT.

This chain connects TRBV5-1 to TRBJ1-6; D remains unclear. Trimming cost V 2 bases and J 7 bases, with 7 bases left between them. The CDR3 has 13 residues. Germline CDR1 reads SGHRS; CDR2 reads YFSETQ. CDR3: CASSFDGNSPLHF. The CDR3 DNA follows: TGCGCCAGCAGCTTCGACGGAAATTCACCCCTCCACTTT.

This chain joins TRBV10-3 and TRBJ2-7; D is unresolved. Per the germline V gene, CDR1 is ENHRY and CDR2 is SYGVKD. V lost 9 bases and J lost 0, with 9 bases in between. This CDR3 spans 12 amino acids. The CDR3 is CAMARSSYEQYF. The CDR3 nucleotides are TGTGCCATGGCACGAAGCTCCTACGAGCAGTACTTC.

The chain has TRBV7-9 and TRBJ1-2; D unclear. In germline, CDR1 is SEHNR, CDR2 FQNEAQ (reference sequence). V gave up 1 base and J gave up 3 bases, with 9 bases separating them. CDR3 length: 14 amino acids. In DNA, the CDR3 is TGTGCCAGCAGCTTAGGCGCGGGATACTATGGCTACACCTTC. Its translation: CASSLGAGYYGYTF.

V usage is TRBV5-1 and J usage is TRBJ1-2; perhaps TRBD1 as D (5 bases). The germline V gene has CDR1 SGHRS and CDR2 YFSETQ. Between the trimmed V and J ends, which lost 0 bases and 3 bases, there was a span of 12 bases. This CDR3 is 15 amino acids long. CDR3 sequence (DNA): TGCGCCAGCAGCTTGGCTCTCCAGGGTGACTATGGCTACACCTTC. Translating it yields CASSLALQGDYGYTF.

The chain recombines TRBV12-2 with TRBJ1-6; TRBD1, as called in the table, went unchecked against the DNA. TRBV12-2 is reported as a pseudogene. The CDR3 length is 18 residues. CDR3 residues: CASRLAKTGGSYNSPLHF. The CDR3 DNA is TGTGCAAGTCGCTTAGCGAAGACAGGGGGCTCCTATAATTCACCCCTCCACTTT.

The chain combines TRBV7-9 with TRBJ2-5; 10 nucleotides align to TRBD2. CDR3 length: 17 residues. The trim removed 2 bases at V and 5 bases at J, leaving 11 bases unmatched. From germline, CDR1 is SEHNR and CDR2 FQNEAQ (reference sequence). The CDR3 coding sequence is TGTGCCAGCAGCTTACTCGCTAGCGGGAGTGGTGGGGAGACCCAGTACTTC. Translated, it gives CASSLLASGSGGETQYF. Variable domain in full (rest from reference TRBV7-9 and TRBJ2-5): DTGVSQNPRHKITKRGQNVTFRCDPISEHNRLYWYRQTLGQGPEFLTYFQNEAQLEKSRLLSDRFSAERPKGSFSTLEIQRTEQGDSAMYLCASSLLASGSGGETQYFGPGTRLLVL.

V and J are TRBV7-9 and TRBJ2-7; D may be TRBD2 (5 bases). V was shortened by 3 bases and J by 7 bases, with 13 bases between the two germline ends. Per germline, CDR1 SEHNR and CDR2 FQNEAQ (reference sequence). This CDR3 has 13 amino acids. The CDR3 protein is CASSFPNEGEQYF. The CDR3 nucleotides are TGTGCCAGCAGCTTCCCCAACGAGGGAGAGCAGTACTTC.

The chain joins TRBV2 to TRBJ2-3, with 9 bases matching TRBD2. This CDR3 comprises 14 residues. Germline V gene sequence: CDR1 SNHLY, CDR2 FYNNEI. The V gene end was trimmed by 4 bases and the J gene end by 4 bases; junction bases not matched to a gene: 3. CDR3 sequence reads: CASSAERGADTQYF. In DNA, the CDR3 is TGTGCCAGCAGTGCGGAGCGGGGGGCAGATACGCAGTATTTT.

The J gene is TRBJ1-4, the V gene TRBV6-5; D unresolved. CDR3 length: 12 amino acids. CDR1 and CDR2 from the germline V gene are MNHEY and SVGAGI. V lost 6 bases, J lost 2 bases, and 4 bases lay in between. The CDR3 region has the DNA TGTGCCAGCAGGGCCACTAATGAAAAACTGTTTTTT. It yields the protein CASRATNEKLFF.

The chain is built from TRBV5-4 and TRBJ2-3; 9 positions match TRBD2. Germline CDR1 is SGHNT and CDR2 is YYREEE (reference sequence). The CDR3 length is 17 residues. V gave up 5 bases and J gave up 0 bases; unmatched junction bases: 10. CDR3 bases: TGTGCCAGCAGAGGTTGGTCGCGGGGGGGAAGCACAGATACGCAGTATTTT. This codes for CASRGWSRGGSTDTQYF.

The rearrangement links TRBV2 to TRBJ2-1; D remains unclear. Deletions cut 3 bases from V and 5 bases from J, with 11 bases between. From germline, CDR1 is SNHLY and CDR2 FYNNEI. This CDR3 has 14 amino acids. CDR3 in DNA: TGTGCCAGCAGTGAGACCCCTTCCCACAATGAGCAGTTCTTC. This codes for CASSETPSHNEQFF.

The chain recombines TRBV3-1 (or the pseudogene TRBV3-2) with TRBJ2-7; D gene ambiguous. The CDR3 length is 15 residues. Deletions cut 3 bases from V and 5 bases from J, with 17 bases between. Germline CDR1 LGHDT, CDR2 YNNKEL (reference sequence). The CDR3 coding sequence is TGTGCCAGCAGCCACTTTTATCGCGGCGATAACGAGCAGTACTTC. This codes for CASSHFYRGDNEQYF.